These 14 T cell receptor beta chains were sequenced from one sample in a study of identical twins. MiXCR, applied by TCRdb to the 5' RACE reads, yields one record per CDR3 protein. The table has about 530,000 distinct CDR3 sequences, 12% to 15% seen once. These records were also assigned to another study, of yellow fever vaccine responses in identical twins.

Source material: CD4+ T cells sorted from blood. The source is a woman aged 18-29 years in good health.

A few counts support this clonotype. The genes are TRBV6-2 or TRBV6-3 and TRBJ2-6, with 13 bases lining up with TRBD2. The CDR3 extends over 21 amino acids. In germline, CDR1 is MNHEY, CDR2 SVGEGT. V trimming: 0 bases; J trimming: 0 bases; junction bases outside the gene matches: 8. CDR3 nucleotide sequence: TGTGCCAGCAGTTACTCGGGATTGGGACTAGCGGGGCCCTCTGGGGCCAACGTCCTGACTTTC. Translating gives CASSYSGLGLAGPSGANVLTF.

This clonotype was detected a few times. The V call is TRBV2, the J call TRBJ2-3; 9 bases line up with TRBD2. V lost 8 bases to trimming and J lost 3 bases; unmatched junction nucleotides: 6. CDR1 is SNHLY, CDR2 FYNNEI, per germline. The CDR3 spans 14 residues. CDR3 nucleotide sequence: TGTGCCAGCTTAGCGGGAGTGTCTACAGATACGCAGTATTTT. This translates into CASLAGVSTDTQYF.

This clonotype occurred a few times. The gene calls are TRBV20-1 and TRBJ1-2; D is uncertain. The CDR3 totals 13 residues. CDR1 is DFQATT, CDR2 SNEGSKA, per germline (reference sequence). V shed 3 bases and J shed 4 bases, with 12 bases lying between them. The CDR3 DNA follows: TGCAGTGCTAGTGAAGGGTATTCCTATGGCTACACCTTC. It codes for CSASEGYSYGYTF.

This clonotype was seen only a few times. V usage is TRBV6-1 and J usage is TRBJ2-1, with 7 nucleotides matching TRBD2. CDR3 size: 17 residues. Germline V gives CDR1 MNHNS, CDR2 SASEGT. The V and J ends lost 4 bases and 7 bases, in that order; junction bases with no gene match: 16. Here the CDR3 reads CASSGRRTGGIVNEQFF. In nucleotides, the CDR3 is TGTGCCAGCAGTGGACGTAGAACGGGAGGCATTGTGAATGAGCAGTTCTTC.

J is TRBJ2-3 and V is TRBV6-5, with a weak D call TRBD2 (7 bases). Germline CDR1 MNHEY, CDR2 SVGAGI. This CDR3 has 17 amino acids. Trimming cost V 4 bases and J 6 bases, with 23 bases left between them. Here the CDR3 reads CASSSNLGGGPPDTQYF. CDR3 in DNA: TGTGCCAGCAGTTCCAACCTAGGCGGGGGCCCCCCCGATACGCAGTATTTT.

A few counts support this clonotype. This chain links TRBV5-1 with TRBJ1-3; D not certain. There are 14 residues in the CDR3. CDR1 SGHRS and CDR2 YFSETQ come from the germline V gene. The V and J ends lost 0 bases and 2 bases respectively, with 6 bases between them. In nucleotides, the CDR3 is TGCGCCAGCAGCTTGGGAGTTGCTGGAAACACCATATATTTT. The encoded protein is CASSLGVAGNTIYF.

The chain recombines TRBV7-2 with TRBJ1-3; D remains unclear. V was shortened by 1 base and J by 4 bases, with 11 bases between the two germline ends. CDR3 length equals 15 residues. Germline loops: CDR1 SGHTA, CDR2 FQGNSA. The CDR3, as DNA: TGTGCCAGCAGCTTAGATGTGTTTCTCGGAAACACCATATATTTT. It encodes CASSLDVFLGNTIYF.

In this sample, this clonotype turned up a few times. The V call is TRBV2, the J call TRBJ2-7; D unresolved. V shed 6 bases and J shed 4 bases, with 13 bases lying between them. Germline values: CDR1 SNHLY, CDR2 FYNNEI. The CDR3 is 13 residues long. The DNA of the CDR3 is TGTGCCAGCAGGCCCACCCAGGAGTACGAGCAGTACTTC. Its translation is CASRPTQEYEQYF.

This clonotype has just a few counts. The chain combines TRBV6-1 with TRBJ1-1, with D maybe TRBD1 (6 bases). The length of the CDR3 is 15 residues. Germline V gene data show CDR1 as MNHNS and CDR2 as SASEGT. V was shortened by 6 bases and J by 1 base, with 15 bases between the two germline ends. The CDR3 DNA sequence: TGTGCCAGCAGAACTCAGACGACAGGGAACACTGAAGCTTTCTTT. Its translation: CASRTQTTGNTEAFF.

This clonotype was detected a few times. The chain is built from TRBV27 and TRBJ2-3, with TRBD2 matching 8 bases. V was clipped by 0 bases and J by 3 bases; unmatched bases: 8. The length of the CDR3 is 17 residues. Germline CDR1 is MNHEY and CDR2 is SMNVEV (reference sequence). The CDR3 is CASSLSVTGGATDTQYF. Written as DNA, the CDR3 is TGTGCCAGCAGTTTATCCGTAACCGGGGGGGCAACAGATACGCAGTATTTT.

This clonotype was found a few times. V and J are TRBV29-1 and TRBJ2-5, with D hard to call. Looked up from germline, CDR1 is SQVTM and CDR2 is ANQGSEA. Deletions cut 3 bases from V and 3 bases from J, with 11 bases between. The CDR3 has 13 amino acids. The CDR3 reads CSVERWSEETQYF. CDR3 bases: TGCAGCGTTGAGAGGTGGAGTGAAGAGACCCAGTACTTC.

The table lists this clonotype with many counts. The genes are TRBV5-1 and TRBJ2-7, with 7 bases lining up with TRBD1. The CDR3 sequence is 14 residues long. Germline assignment: CDR1 SGHRS and CDR2 YFSETQ. J was trimmed by 1 base and V by 4 bases; bases with no gene match: 5. The CDR3 here is CASSPDRVSYEQYF. The DNA of the CDR3 is TGCGCCAGCAGCCCCGACAGGGTATCCTACGAGCAGTACTTC.

The chain recombines TRBV10-2 with TRBJ2-3; no firm D call. Deletions cut 4 bases from V and 4 bases from J, with 18 bases between. The CDR3 has 16 amino acids. Germline-derived CDR1 and CDR2 are WSHSY and SAAADI. In DNA, the CDR3 is TGCGCCAGCAGTGTTACACTCGAGATAGGTGCAGATACGCAGTATTTT. Its translation: CASSVTLEIGADTQYF.

This clonotype was detected only a few times. CDR3 sequence: CASIQPSNTEAFF. In nucleotides, the CDR3 is TGTGCCAGCATACAACCTTCGAACACTGAAGCTTTCTTT. The rearrangement links TRBV19 to TRBJ1-1; D unclear. The length of the CDR3 is 13 residues. Germline assignment: CDR1 LNHDA and CDR2 SQIVND (reference sequence). V gave up 9 bases and J gave up 1 base, with 12 bases separating them. Variable domain in full (rest from reference TRBV19 and TRBJ1-1): DGGITQSPKYLFRKEGQNVTLSCEQNLNHDAMYWYRQDPGQGLRLIYYSQIVNDFQKGDIAEGYSVSREKKESFPLTVTSAQKNPTAFYLCASIQPSNTEAFFGQGTRLTVV.